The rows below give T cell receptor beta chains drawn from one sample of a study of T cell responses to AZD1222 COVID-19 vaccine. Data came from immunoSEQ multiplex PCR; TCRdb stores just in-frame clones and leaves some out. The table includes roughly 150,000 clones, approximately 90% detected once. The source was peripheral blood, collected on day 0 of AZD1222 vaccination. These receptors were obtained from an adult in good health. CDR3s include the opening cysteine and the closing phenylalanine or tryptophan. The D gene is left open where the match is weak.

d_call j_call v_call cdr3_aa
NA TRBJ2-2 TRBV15 CATSRDRPNTGELFF
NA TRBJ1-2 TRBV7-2 CASSLVGDFNYGYTF
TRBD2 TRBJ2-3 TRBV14 CASSQNSGLGADTQYF
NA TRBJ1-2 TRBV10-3 CAITSGGSSYGYTF
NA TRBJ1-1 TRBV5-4 CASSLGDTEAFF
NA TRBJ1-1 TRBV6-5 CASSTRTLTEAFF
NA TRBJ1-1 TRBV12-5 CASGLVLRGTEAFF
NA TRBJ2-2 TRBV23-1 CASSPKNTGELFF
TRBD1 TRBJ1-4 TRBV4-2 CASSQDLGQVEKLFF
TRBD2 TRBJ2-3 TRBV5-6 CASSFSGSIGTDTQYF
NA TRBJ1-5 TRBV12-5 CASGGGSGSNQPQHF
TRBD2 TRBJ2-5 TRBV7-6 CASSLGLAGTMETQYF
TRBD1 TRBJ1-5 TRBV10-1 CASRTGGGQPQHF
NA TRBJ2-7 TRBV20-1 CSASQVALYEQYF
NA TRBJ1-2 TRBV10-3 CAISESAQGGGYTF
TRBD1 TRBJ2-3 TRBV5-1 CASSLDPTGADTQYF
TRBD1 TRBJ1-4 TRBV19 CASRDRATNEKLFF
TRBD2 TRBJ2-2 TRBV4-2 CASSHGGLVATGELFF
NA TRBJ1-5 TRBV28 CASSLPARPQHF
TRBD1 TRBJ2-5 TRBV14 CASSQVGQGFQETQYF
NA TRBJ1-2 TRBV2 CASSGDSSGDGYTF
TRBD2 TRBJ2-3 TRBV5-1 CASSWGLAGEDTQYF
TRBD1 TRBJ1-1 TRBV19 CASSTTGHTEAFF
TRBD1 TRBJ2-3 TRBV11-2 CASSLGDRPGLRTDTQYF
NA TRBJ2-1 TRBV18 CASSDVASTNGNEQFF
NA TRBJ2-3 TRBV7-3 CASSLTGSFTDTQYF
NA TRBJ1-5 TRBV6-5 CASKVWGTQHF
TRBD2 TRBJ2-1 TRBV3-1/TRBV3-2 CASSLPRLAGVDEQFF
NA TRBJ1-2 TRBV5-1 CASRFSVNYGYTF
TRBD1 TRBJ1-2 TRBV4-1 CASSQEDRANYGYTF
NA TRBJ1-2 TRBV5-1 CASSLEQAQVHGYTF